This T cell receptor beta chain is drawn from a study of vaccination effects on CD4 cells after COVID-19. The V segment lost 6 bases and the J segment 5 bases; nucleotides outside the gene matches: 3. The CDR3 runs 13 residues. CDR1 LNHDA and CDR2 SQIVND come from the germline V gene (reference sequence). Whole-study findings and limits: There was only 1 of 255 vaccine-induced clones in healthy vaccinees that cross-reacted with common cold coronaviruses. Few convalescent patients were included, and no early post-infection timepoints were sampled. Clones of infection and vaccine origin contracted markedly late after vaccination.

The method was immunoSEQ multiplex PCR; TCRdb's version includes in-frame clones alone and lacks a portion of them. The table has approximately 65,000 clones, about 74% seen once. A few counts support this clone. Antigen unknown. Before any sequencing was done, the ViraFEST assay used viral peptide pools to expand antigen-specific CD4+ T cells. Following an approximately ten-day culture, CD4+ T cells were purified. Two doses of BNT162b2 or mRNA-1273 vaccine were administered to participants. Source: CD4+ T cells from PBMCs cultured with HCoV-229E spike peptides, taken after COVID-19 vaccination. The TCR was taken from a human donor who received a COVID-19 vaccine. The chain carries TRBV19 and TRBJ2-2, with 7 bases lining up with TRBD1. In nucleotides, the CDR3 is TGTGCCAGTAGGAGGGGGCTTACCGGGGAGCTGTTTTTT. Translated, it gives CASRRGLTGELFF.